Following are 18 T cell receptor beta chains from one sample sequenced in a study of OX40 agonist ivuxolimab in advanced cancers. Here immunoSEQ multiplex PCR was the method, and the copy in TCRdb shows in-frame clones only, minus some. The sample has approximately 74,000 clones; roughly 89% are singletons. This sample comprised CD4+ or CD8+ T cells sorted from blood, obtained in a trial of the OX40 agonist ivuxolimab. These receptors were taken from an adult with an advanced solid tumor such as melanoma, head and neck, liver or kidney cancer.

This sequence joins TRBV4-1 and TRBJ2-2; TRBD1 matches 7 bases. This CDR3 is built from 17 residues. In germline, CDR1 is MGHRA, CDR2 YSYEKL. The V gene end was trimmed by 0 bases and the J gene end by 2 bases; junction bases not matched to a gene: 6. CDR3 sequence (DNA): TGCGCCAGCAGCCAAGATAGGGGGACAGCCAACACCGGGGAGCTGTTTTTT. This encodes CASSQDRGTANTGELFF.

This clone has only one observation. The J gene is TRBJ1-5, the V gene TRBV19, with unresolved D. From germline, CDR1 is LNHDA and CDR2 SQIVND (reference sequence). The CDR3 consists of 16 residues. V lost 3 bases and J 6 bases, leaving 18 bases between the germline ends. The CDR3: CASSIKVGSNSQPQHF. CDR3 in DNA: TGTGCCAGTAGTATTAAGGTGGGATCAAACAGTCAGCCCCAGCATTTT.

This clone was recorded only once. CDR3 sequence reads: CASSQSGSRNNEQFF. In nucleotides, the CDR3 is TGTGCCAGTAGCCAAAGCGGGAGTAGGAACAATGAGCAGTTCTTC. This chain links TRBV11-2 with TRBJ2-1; 8 nucleotides line up with TRBD2. Trimming cost V 9 bases and J 5 bases; bases outside gene matches: 12. The length of the CDR3 is 15 residues. The germline gives CDR1 SGHAT, CDR2 FQNNGV.

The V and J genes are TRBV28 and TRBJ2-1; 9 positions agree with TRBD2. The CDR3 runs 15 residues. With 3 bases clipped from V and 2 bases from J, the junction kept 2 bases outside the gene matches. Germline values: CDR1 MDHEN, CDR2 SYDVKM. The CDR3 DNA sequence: TGTGCCAGCAGTTTCTGGACTAGCGCCTACAATGAGCAGTTCTTC. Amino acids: CASSFWTSAYNEQFF.

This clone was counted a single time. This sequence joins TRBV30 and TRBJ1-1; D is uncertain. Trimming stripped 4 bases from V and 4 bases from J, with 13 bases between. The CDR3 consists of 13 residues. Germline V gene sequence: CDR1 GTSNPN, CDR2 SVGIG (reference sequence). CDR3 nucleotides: TGTGCCTGGACCCGGAGGGCCGCCACTGAAGCTTTCTTT. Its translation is CAWTRRAATEAFF.

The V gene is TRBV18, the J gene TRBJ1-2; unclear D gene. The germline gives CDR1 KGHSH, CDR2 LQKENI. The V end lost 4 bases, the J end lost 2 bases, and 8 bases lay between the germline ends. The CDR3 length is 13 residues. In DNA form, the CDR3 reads TGTGCCAGCTCACGAGACGGAAACTATGGCTACACCTTC. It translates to CASSRDGNYGYTF. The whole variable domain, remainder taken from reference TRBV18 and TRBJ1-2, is NAGVMQNPRHLVRRRGQEARLRCSPMKGHSHVYWYRQLPEEGLKFMVYLQKENIIDESGMPKERFSAEFPKEGPSILRIQQVVRGDSAAYFCASSRDGNYGYTFGSGTRLTVV.

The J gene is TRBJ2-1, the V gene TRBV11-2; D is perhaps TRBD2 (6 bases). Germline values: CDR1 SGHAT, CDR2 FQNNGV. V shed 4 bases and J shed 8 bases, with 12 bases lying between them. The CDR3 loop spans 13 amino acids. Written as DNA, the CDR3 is TGTGCCAGCAGCTCGGGAGTCTGGGATGAGCAGTTCTTC. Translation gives CASSSGVWDEQFF.

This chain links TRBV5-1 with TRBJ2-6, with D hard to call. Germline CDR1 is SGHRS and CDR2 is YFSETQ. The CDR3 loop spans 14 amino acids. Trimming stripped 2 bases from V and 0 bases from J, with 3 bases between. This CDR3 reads CASSLRSGANVLTF. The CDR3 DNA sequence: TGCGCCAGCAGCTTACGCTCTGGGGCCAACGTCCTGACTTTC.

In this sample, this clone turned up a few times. Here the CDR3 DNA reads TGTGCCAGCAGCACCCCCCCAAGTTTAGATACGCAGTATTTT. Protein: CASSTPPSLDTQYF. V is TRBV7-2 and J is TRBJ2-3; D not certain. The V end lost 5 bases, the J end lost 5 bases, and 14 bases lay between the germline ends. In germline, CDR1 is SGHTA, CDR2 FQGNSA. The CDR3 spans 14 residues.

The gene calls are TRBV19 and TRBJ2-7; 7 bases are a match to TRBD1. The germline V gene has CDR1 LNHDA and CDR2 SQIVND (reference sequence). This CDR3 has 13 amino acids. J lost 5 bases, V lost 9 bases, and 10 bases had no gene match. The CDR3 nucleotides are TGTGCCAGCCGGCTCAGGGGGTCGGACGAGCAGTACTTC. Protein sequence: CASRLRGSDEQYF. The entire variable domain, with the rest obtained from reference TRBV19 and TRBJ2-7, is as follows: DGGITQSPKYLFRKEGQNVTLSCEQNLNHDAMYWYRQDPGQGLRLIYYSQIVNDFQKGDIAEGYSVSREKKESFPLTVTSAQKNPTAFYLCASRLRGSDEQYFGPGTRLTVT.

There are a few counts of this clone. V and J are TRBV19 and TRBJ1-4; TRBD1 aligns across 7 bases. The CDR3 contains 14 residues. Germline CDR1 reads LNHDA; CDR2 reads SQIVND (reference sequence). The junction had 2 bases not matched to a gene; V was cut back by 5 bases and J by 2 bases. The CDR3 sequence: CASSPTGTNEKLFF. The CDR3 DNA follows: TGTGCCAGTAGTCCGACAGGGACTAATGAAAAACTGTTTTTT.

In nucleotides, the CDR3 is TGTGCCACCAGCAGGGTGCGGACAGGGGGAGGGTACACCTTC. Translating it yields CATSRVRTGGGYTF. The chain combines TRBV15 with TRBJ1-2; TRBD1 aligns across 10 bases. With 3 bases clipped from V and 11 bases from J, the junction kept 9 bases outside the gene matches. The germline CDR1 and CDR2 sequences are LNHNV and YYDKDF (reference sequence). The CDR3 has 14 amino acids.

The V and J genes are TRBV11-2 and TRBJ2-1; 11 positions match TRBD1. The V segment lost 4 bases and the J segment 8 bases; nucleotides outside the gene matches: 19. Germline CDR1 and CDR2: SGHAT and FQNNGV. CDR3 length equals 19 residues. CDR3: CASSSYMGTGGLFVDEQFF. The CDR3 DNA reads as TGTGCCAGCAGCTCCTATATGGGGACAGGGGGACTATTTGTGGATGAGCAGTTCTTC. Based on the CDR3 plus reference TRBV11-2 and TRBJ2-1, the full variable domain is EAGVAQSPRYKIIEKRQSVAFWCNPISGHATLYWYQQILGQGPKLLIQFQNNGVVDDSQLPKDRFSAERLKGVDSTLKIQPAKLEDSAVYLCASSSYMGTGGLFVDEQFFGPGTRLTVL.

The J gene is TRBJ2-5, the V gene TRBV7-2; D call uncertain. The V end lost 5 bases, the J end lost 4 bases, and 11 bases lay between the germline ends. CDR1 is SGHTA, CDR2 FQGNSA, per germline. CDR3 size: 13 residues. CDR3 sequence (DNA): TGTGCCAGCAGCCCTCCGGGCCGAGAGACCCAGTACTTC. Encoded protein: CASSPPGRETQYF. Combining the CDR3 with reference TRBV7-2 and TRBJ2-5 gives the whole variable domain GAGVSQSPSNKVTEKGKDVELRCDPISGHTALYWYRQSLGQGLEFLIYFQGNSAPDKSGLPSDRFSAERTGGSVSTLTIQRTQQEDSAVYLCASSPPGRETQYFGPGTRLLVL.

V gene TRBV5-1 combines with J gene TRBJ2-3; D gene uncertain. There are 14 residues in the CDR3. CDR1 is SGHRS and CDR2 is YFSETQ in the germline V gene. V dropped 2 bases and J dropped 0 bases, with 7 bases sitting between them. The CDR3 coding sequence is TGCGCCAGCAGCTTCACAGATAGCACAGATACGCAGTATTTT. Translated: CASSFTDSTDTQYF.

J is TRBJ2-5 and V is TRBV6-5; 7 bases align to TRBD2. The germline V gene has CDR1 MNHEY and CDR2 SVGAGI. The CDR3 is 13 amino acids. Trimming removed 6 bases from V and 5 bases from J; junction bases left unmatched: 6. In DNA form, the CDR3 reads TGTGCCAGCAGCCGGGGGGAGGGGGAGACCCAGTACTTC. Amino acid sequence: CASSRGEGETQYF.

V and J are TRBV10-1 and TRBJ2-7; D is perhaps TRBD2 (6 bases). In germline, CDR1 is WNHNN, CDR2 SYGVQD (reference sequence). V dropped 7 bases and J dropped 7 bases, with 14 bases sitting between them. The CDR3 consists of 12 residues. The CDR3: CASNVSGGEQYF. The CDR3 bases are TGCGCCAGCAATGTGAGTGGGGGGGAGCAGTACTTC.

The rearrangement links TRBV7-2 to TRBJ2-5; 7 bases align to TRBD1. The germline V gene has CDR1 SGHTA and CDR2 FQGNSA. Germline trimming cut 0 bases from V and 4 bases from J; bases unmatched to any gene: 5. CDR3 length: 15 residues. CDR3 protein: CASSLAGTDPETQYF. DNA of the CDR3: TGTGCCAGCAGCTTAGCGGGGACAGACCCAGAGACCCAGTACTTC.